This T cell receptor (beta chain) was identified in a study of T cell responses to AZD1222 COVID-19 vaccine. Study results and limitations: An increase in Spike-specific TCR breadth and depth was observed after two AZD1222 doses. Of the AZD1222 recipients, only 5 or 6 were seropositive at baseline.

The repertoire was sequenced with immunoSEQ multiplex PCR; TCRdb's copy has only in-frame clones and lacks some. The sample yields about 150,000 clones, over 75% seen once. The length of the CDR3 is 13 residues. Per the germline V gene, CDR1 is SGHNT and CDR2 is YENEEA. With 4 bases removed from V and 5 bases from J, the gap between germline ends came to 11 bases. For this clone: The antigen remains undetermined.

Sequencing used peripheral blood, obtained on day 0 of AZD1222 vaccination. The TCR originated in an adult in good health. This chain joins TRBV11-3 and TRBJ2-5, with D possibly being TRBD2 (5 bases). CDR3 DNA sequence: TGTGCCAGCAGCTGGCGGGTACGCGAGACCCAGTACTTC. It encodes CASSWRVRETQYF.